The rows below give T cell receptor beta chains drawn from one sample of a study of CD8 T cells in ankylosing spondylitis. TCRdb ran MiXCR on the 5' RACE reads and lists one entry per CDR3 protein. The sample yields 100,000 to 150,000 distinct CDR3 sequences, around 10% seen once. The sample consisted of blood, either unsorted or a sorted T cell fraction (not recorded which). The receptors derive from a female donor with ankylosing spondylitis or in good health (not recorded which). Both conserved end residues are part of each CDR3. The order of the fields is J gene, V gene, clone size, D gene, CDR3 DNA, CDR3 protein. A D gene is named only where the DNA matches it firmly. Where a row states a size, it is once, few, many or the class of an expanded clone; other rows omit it.

TRBJ2-1 | TRBV15 | many | . | TGTGCCACCATGGGAGCCAGGGGGGGGCTTGGAAATGAGCAGTTCTTC | CATMGARGGLGNEQFF
TRBJ2-5 | TRBV27 | . | TRBD2 | TGTGCCAGCAGTTTGACTAGCGGGGGCCACCAAGAGACCCAGTACTTC | CASSLTSGGHQETQYF
TRBJ2-7 | TRBV20-1 | many | TRBD2 | TGCAGTGCTGCCGGGACTAGCGACTACGAGCAGTACTTC | CSAAGTSDYEQYF
TRBJ1-1 | TRBV4-2 | many | TRBD1 | TGTGCCAGCAGCCAAGTGGACAGGGGGAACACTGAAGCTTTCTTT | CASSQVDRGNTEAFF
TRBJ2-3 | TRBV2 | many | . | TGTGCCAGCAGTGAATGGCAGGGGGGGGTCACGCAGTATTTT | CASSEWQGGVTQYF
TRBJ1-2 | TRBV5-1 | many | . | TGCGCCAGCAGCTTGACGACTGGGAACTATGGCTACACCTTC | CASSLTTGNYGYTF
TRBJ2-5 | TRBV29-1 | . | . | TGCAGCGTTGAAAAGCACAGTCAAGAGACCCAGTACTTC | CSVEKHSQETQYF
TRBJ2-5 | TRBV29-1 | many | TRBD1 | TGCAGCGTTGTAAGACAGGGTAATCAAGAGACCCAGTACTTC | CSVVRQGNQETQYF
TRBJ1-2 | TRBV6-5 | . | . | TGTGCCAGCAGTTACTCCTGGGGCGCAGGGTATGGCTACACCTTC | CASSYSWGAGYGYTF
TRBJ1-1 | TRBV5-1 | many | . | TGCGCCAGCAGCTTGGAGGTGGGAAGGGCTGAAGCTTTCTTT | CASSLEVGRAEAFF
TRBJ2-3 | TRBV7-6 | many | . | TGTGCCAGCAGCTTATTATCGAGCGGCCGCACAGATACGCAGTATTTT | CASSLLSSGRTDTQYF
TRBJ2-7 | TRBV21-1 | . | . | TGTGTCAGCAGCCCTCCCGGGGCTGAACCCTACGAGCAGTACTTC | CVSSPPGAEPYEQYF
TRBJ1-1 | TRBV27 | few | TRBD1 | TGTGCCAGCAGTTTGGGGACAGGGGTGGCTTTCTTT | CASSLGTGVAFF
TRBJ2-3 | TRBV28 | . | . | TGTGCCAGCAGTTTTCGGGCGACAAAAGGCACAGATACGCAGTATTTT | CASSFRATKGTDTQYF
TRBJ1-5 | TRBV18 | few | . | TGTGCCAGCTCACCCACAGGACAGAAGGATCAGCCCCAGCATTTT | CASSPTGQKDQPQHF
TRBJ1-2 | TRBV29-1 | many | . | TGCAGCGTTGGGGGTTATGGCTACACCTTC | CSVGGYGYTF
TRBJ1-1 | TRBV5-1 | many | . | TGCGCCAGCAGCTTGGAAGGCAGCCGGAACACTGAAGCTTTCTTT | CASSLEGSRNTEAFF
TRBJ1-2 | TRBV5-1 | many | . | TGCGCCAGCAGCCCACGGCCGGACAGAACCTATGGCTACACCTTC | CASSPRPDRTYGYTF
TRBJ2-2 | TRBV4-2 | many | . | TGTGCCAGCAGCCAAGATGGGGACATACAGAACACCGGGGAGCTGTTTTTT | CASSQDGDIQNTGELFF
TRBJ1-5 | TRBV20-1 | many | . | TGCAGTGCGGCATCTTTTAGCAATCAGCCCCAGCATTTT | CSAASFSNQPQHF
TRBJ2-7 | TRBV5-1 | many | . | TGCGCCAGCAGCTTGGATGTGGGATCAAACGAGCAGTACTTC | CASSLDVGSNEQYF
TRBJ1-6 | TRBV5-1 | . | . | TGTGCCAGCAGCTTGACCGGATTAAGCTCCTATAATTCACCCCTCCCCTTT | CASSLTGLSSYNSPLPF
TRBJ1-1 | TRBV5-6 | many | . | TGTGCCAGCGAGGGGTTTGGGGTGGGCACTGAAGCTTTCTTT | CASEGFGVGTEAFF
TRBJ1-4 | TRBV12-3/TRBV12-4 | many | . | TGTGCCAGCAGTTTATATCGGTCTAATGAAAAACTGTTTTTT | CASSLYRSNEKLFF
TRBJ1-5 | TRBV12-3/TRBV12-4 | many | . | TGTGCCAGCACCCAGGGTAGGGGCAATCAGCCCCAGCATTTT | CASTQGRGNQPQHF
TRBJ2-1 | TRBV24-1 | . | TRBD2 | TGTGCCACCAGTGACCCGACTAGCGGGAATTACAATGAGCAGTTCTTC | CATSDPTSGNYNEQFF
TRBJ1-4 | TRBV29-1 | . | . | TGCAGCGTTACCGGAAAAGGAATTGGGGTTGATGAAAAACTGTTTTTT | CSVTGKGIGVDEKLFF
TRBJ2-7 | TRBV6-5 | . | . | TGTGCCAGCAGTTACTCCGGGAGAGGGGGCTACGAGCAGTACTTC | CASSYSGRGGYEQYF
TRBJ2-1 | TRBV14 | few | TRBD2 | TGTGCCAGCAGCCCGTGGGCTAGCGGGAGGTTTTCCTACAATGAGCAGTTCTTC | CASSPWASGRFSYNEQFF
TRBJ1-3 | TRBV5-1 | many | . | TGCGCCAGCAGCTTGGCCCAGGGGAGCGGAAACACCATATATTTT | CASSLAQGSGNTIYF
TRBJ1-2 | TRBV27 | many | TRBD1 | TGTGCCAGCAGCCGAGTTGGGGACAGGGGGATAACCTATGGCTACACCTTC | CASSRVGDRGITYGYTF
TRBJ2-2 | TRBV22-1 | . | . | TGTCCTGGCAAGTGGACGTTCTTGGGGGAGCTGTTTTTT | CPGKWTFLGELFF
TRBJ2-3 | TRBV7-2 | many | . | TGTGCCAGCAGCCATAACCCCGGGGCTGAGGATACGCAGTATTTT | CASSHNPGAEDTQYF
TRBJ2-5 | TRBV7-7 | . | TRBD2 | TGTGCCAGCAGCCAAGGACTAGCGGGCCGCCAAGAGACCCAGTACTTC | CASSQGLAGRQETQYF
TRBJ2-1 | TRBV20-1 | . | TRBD1 | TGCAGTGCCGGTGGTAGGGACAGGGGTTACAATGAGCAGTTCTTC | CSAGGRDRGYNEQFF
TRBJ2-7 | TRBV5-1 | many | TRBD2 | TGCGCCAGCAGCTTGTCGATAGCTGGTCTAGCGGGAGGTCACGAGCAGTACTTC | CASSLSIAGLAGGHEQYF
TRBJ2-7 | TRBV27 | many | . | TGTGCCAGCAGTACGGGCTACGAGCAGTACTTC | CASSTGYEQYF
TRBJ1-2 | TRBV2 | many | . | TGTGCCACCAAGGGCACAGGCGGACTGGGCTACACCTTC | CATKGTGGLGYTF
TRBJ2-1 | TRBV5-1 | many | . | TGCGCCAGCAGCTTGGGGGACTCAACGGCGAATGAGCAGTTCTTC | CASSLGDSTANEQFF
TRBJ2-2 | TRBV3-1 | many | . | TGTGCCAGCACCAGACTAGGGGGCAGGGAGCTGTTTTTT | CASTRLGGRELFF
TRBJ2-5 | TRBV19 | many | TRBD1 | TGTGCCAGTAGCAGGGGGCAAGAGACCCAGTACTTC | CASSRGQETQYF
TRBJ2-1 | TRBV7-4 | few | . | TGTGCCAGCAGCTCCTCCGGACTCCCTAATGAGCAGTTCTTC | CASSSSGLPNEQFF
TRBJ2-2 | TRBV25-1 | few | . | TGTGCCAGCCGGTTTGGGGAGAACACCGGGGAGCTGTTTTTT | CASRFGENTGELFF
TRBJ2-2 | TRBV5-1 | many | . | TGCGCCAGCAGCTGGACTACGGCCGGGGAGCTGTTTTTT | CASSWTTAGELFF
TRBJ2-3 | TRBV20-1 | many | TRBD2 | TGCAGTGCTAGTTGGCGGGGGGCTAGCACAGATACGCAGTATTTT | CSASWRGASTDTQYF
TRBJ1-1 | TRBV29-1 | many | TRBD1 | TGCAGCGTGGGGGGGGGCAGGGGGCGCGGAACTGAAGCTTTCTTT | CSVGGGRGRGTEAFF
TRBJ2-3 | TRBV20-1 | . | . | TGCAGTGCTAGACAGACTAACACAGATACGCAGTATTTT | CSARQTNTDTQYF
TRBJ1-2 | TRBV28 | many | . | TGTGCCAGCAGCCTCCGGGAGCCTTATGGCTACACCTTC | CASSLREPYGYTF
TRBJ1-5 | TRBV29-1 | many | . | TGCAGCGGTGGGGGGGCTTTCGATCAGCCCCAGCATTTT | CSGGGAFDQPQHF
TRBJ2-3 | TRBV5-5 | many | TRBD1 | TGTGCCAGCAGCTCCTGGCGGACAGGAAGCACAGATACGCAGTATTTT | CASSSWRTGSTDTQYF
TRBJ1-6 | TRBV6-4 | many | . | TGTGCCAGCAGTGCCTCACCGGGAAACACACCCCTCCACTTT | CASSASPGNTPLHF